Below, 27 T cell receptor beta chains from the same sample are listed, as sequenced in a study of T-cell memory formation after mild COVID-19. TCRdb reprocessed the 5' RACE reads with MiXCR, giving one entry per CDR3 protein. The sample records about 470,000 distinct CDR3 sequences, around a sixth being singletons. The sequencing sample was made of PBMCs or a T cell subset sorted from them (not recorded which). Receptor source: an adult woman who had mild COVID-19 (a few samples of this study predate the infection). Cell type and time point are not known.

This clonotype was counted a few times. The chain has TRBV7-9 and TRBJ2-6; the D gene is possibly TRBD1 (6 bases). This CDR3 has 15 amino acids. Germline CDR1 SEHNR, CDR2 FQNEAQ (reference sequence). Trimming took 5 bases from V and 4 from J, leaving 12 bases between them. Written as DNA, the CDR3 is TGTGCCAGCAGCGTCCCAGGGGCAGGGGCCAACGTCCTGACTTTC. This encodes CASSVPGAGANVLTF.

This clonotype turned up a few times. The rearrangement links TRBV24-1 to TRBJ1-2, with 7 bases aligning to TRBD1. The junction had 7 bases not matched to a gene; V was cut back by 1 base and J by 6 bases. This CDR3 comprises 15 residues. From germline, CDR1 is KGHDR and CDR2 SFDVKD. The CDR3 nucleotides read TGTGCCACCAGTGATTTCGGCCAGGGGGTTGATGGCTACACCTTC. Its translation is CATSDFGQGVDGYTF.

V gene TRBV20-1 combines with J gene TRBJ2-1; 9 positions match TRBD2. The CDR3 loop spans 17 amino acids. Losses at the gene ends were 0 bases for V and 1 base for J; bases not matched to a gene: 7. In germline, CDR1 is DFQATT, CDR2 SNEGSKA (reference sequence). CDR3 residues: CSARDSQRGVSYNEQFF. CDR3 nucleotide sequence: TGCAGTGCTAGAGATAGTCAGCGGGGGGTTTCCTACAATGAGCAGTTCTTC.

The CDR3 protein is CASSHLLAGSYNEQFF. CDR3 bases: TGTGCCAGCAGCCACCTCTTGGCAGGGTCCTACAATGAGCAGTTCTTC. The V call is TRBV7-3, the J call TRBJ2-1; D is possibly TRBD1 (5 bases). The V gene's germline CDR1 is SGHTA and CDR2 FQGTGA. V lost 5 bases and J lost 1, with 15 bases in between. The CDR3 sequence is 16 residues long.

This chain connects TRBV11-2 to TRBJ2-5; TRBD2 agrees at 9 bases. Trimming removed 0 bases from V and 0 bases from J; junction bases left unmatched: 8. This CDR3 is built from 18 residues. CDR1 SGHAT and CDR2 FQNNGV come from the germline V gene. The CDR3: CASSLELGLAGYQETQYF. In nucleotides, the CDR3 is TGTGCCAGCAGCTTAGAGTTAGGCCTAGCGGGATACCAAGAGACCCAGTACTTC.

This clonotype was seen ten or more times. The chain carries TRBV7-8 and TRBJ2-1, with TRBD2 identical over 9 bases. The CDR3 runs 15 residues. Trimming at V came to 1 base and at J to 8 bases, leaving 6 bases not matched to a gene. Looked up from germline, CDR1 is SGHVS and CDR2 is FQNEAQ. The chain's CDR3 is CASSLEGGGAYEQFF. DNA for the CDR3: TGTGCCAGCAGCTTAGAGGGCGGGGGGGCATATGAGCAGTTCTTC.

The chain combines TRBV29-1 with TRBJ2-1; TRBD2 matches 9 bases. Germline-derived CDR1 and CDR2 are SQVTM and ANQGSEA. This CDR3 has 15 amino acids. The V segment lost 3 bases and the J segment 2 bases; nucleotides outside the gene matches: 5. CDR3 loop: CSVDSAGGTYNEQFF. The CDR3 DNA sequence: TGCAGCGTTGATAGTGCGGGGGGGACCTACAATGAGCAGTTCTTC.

V gene TRBV9 combines with J gene TRBJ2-1; TRBD2 agrees at 9 bases. The CDR3 consists of 15 residues. Germline V gene sequence: CDR1 SGDLS, CDR2 YYNGEE. Trimming at V came to 4 bases and at J to 7 bases, leaving 9 bases not matched to a gene. CDR3 protein: CASSPGAGGGNEQFF. Written as DNA, the CDR3 is TGTGCCAGCAGCCCAGGGGCGGGAGGGGGAAATGAGCAGTTCTTC.

In its sample, this clonotype was seen a few times. The chain's CDR3 is CASSYGGDSYNEQFF. CDR3 nucleotide sequence: TGTGCCAGCAGTTACGGCGGGGACTCCTACAATGAGCAGTTCTTC. The chain combines TRBV6-5 with TRBJ2-1, with a possible D match to TRBD2 (6 bases). Trimming took 2 bases from V and 0 from J, leaving 8 bases between them. CDR1 MNHEY and CDR2 SVGAGI come from the germline V gene. CDR3 size: 15 residues.

This clonotype has only a few counts. The chain uses TRBV12-3 or TRBV12-4 and TRBJ2-1, with D tentatively TRBD1 (6 bases). V dropped 6 bases and J dropped 7 bases, with 19 bases sitting between them. The CDR3 covers 15 residues. For the CDR3, the DNA is TGTGCCAGCAGCTCCCCAACAGGGAAGGGTAATGAGCAGTTCTTC. Amino acid sequence: CASSSPTGKGNEQFF.

The V call is TRBV5-1, the J call TRBJ1-2; D remains ambiguous. In germline, CDR1 is SGHRS, CDR2 YFSETQ. V dropped 0 bases and J dropped 0 bases, with 9 bases sitting between them. The CDR3 is 15 residues long. The CDR3 nucleotides read TGCGCCAGCAGCTTGGCGCCAGACCCTAACTATGGCTACACCTTC. Translating it yields CASSLAPDPNYGYTF.

J is TRBJ2-3 and V is TRBV7-3; 9 nucleotides match TRBD2. The ends lost 5 bases at V and 6 bases at J; junction bases unmatched: 12. The germline V gene encodes CDR1 SGHTA and CDR2 FQGTGA. The CDR3 is 16 amino acids. The CDR3 DNA follows: TGTGCCAGCAGCCCACGGGTTAGCGGGGGATGGGATACGCAGTATTTT. It translates to CASSPRVSGGWDTQYF.

This clonotype was seen a handful of times. J is TRBJ2-4 and V is TRBV6-2 or TRBV6-3, with D perhaps matching TRBD2 (6 bases). The CDR3 loop spans 14 amino acids. Looked up from germline, CDR1 is MNHEY and CDR2 is SVGEGT. V lost 5 bases to trimming and J lost 9 bases, with 17 bases between them. In DNA form, the CDR3 reads TGTGCCAGCAGTCGCGGCCGGACTAAAGGCATTCAGTACTTC. Translation gives CASSRGRTKGIQYF.

This clonotype was counted at least ten times. The rearrangement uses TRBV7-3 and TRBJ2-1, with D possibly matching TRBD1 (5 bases). With 4 bases removed from V and 5 bases from J, the gap between germline ends came to 12 bases. CDR3 length: 14 residues. Germline V gives CDR1 SGHTA, CDR2 FQGTGA. The CDR3 sequence: CASSSSDRHNEQFF. CDR3 in DNA: TGTGCCAGCAGCTCATCAGACAGACACAATGAGCAGTTCTTC.

At least ten counts were recorded for this clonotype. This chain joins TRBV24-1 and TRBJ1-3, with 7 bases lining up with TRBD1. CDR3 size: 17 residues. From germline, CDR1 is KGHDR and CDR2 SFDVKD. J lost 0 bases, V lost 2 bases, and 6 bases had no gene match. Written as DNA, the CDR3 is TGTGCCACCAGTGATTCAAGGACAGGCCTCTCTGGAAACACCATATATTTT. Encoded protein: CATSDSRTGLSGNTIYF.

This clonotype was counted a few times. V usage is TRBV4-2 and J usage is TRBJ1-5; D gene ambiguous. The CDR3 consists of 15 residues. V lost 0 bases, J lost 6 bases, and 12 bases lay in between. The germline V gene encodes CDR1 LGHNA and CDR2 YNFKEQ. The CDR3 spells CASSQEQGFGQPQHF. For the CDR3, the DNA is TGTGCCAGCAGCCAAGAACAAGGGTTTGGTCAGCCCCAGCATTTT.

The genes are TRBV5-1 and TRBJ2-5; either TRBD1 or TRBD2 may fit D (6 bases each). CDR3 length: 15 residues. Trimming took 6 bases from V and 0 from J, leaving 15 bases between them. Per germline, CDR1 SGHRS and CDR2 YFSETQ. In DNA, the CDR3 is TGCGCCAGCAACCAACTGAGGGGGGACCAAGAGACCCAGTACTTC. Its translation: CASNQLRGDQETQYF.

Only a few counts were recorded for this clonotype. This chain connects TRBV6-6 to TRBJ1-2; D is unresolved. The CDR3 totals 14 residues. Germline CDR1 is MNHNY and CDR2 is SVGAGI (reference sequence). V lost 7 bases to trimming and J lost 4 bases, with 16 bases between them. CDR3 in amino acids: CASNHDTSAYGYTF. The CDR3 coding sequence is TGTGCCAGCAACCACGACACTTCCGCCTATGGCTACACCTTC.

CDR3 loop: CASSSTGEGLAGNEQFF. The CDR3 bases are TGTGCCAGTAGTTCTACGGGGGAAGGACTAGCGGGCAATGAGCAGTTCTTC. The chain recombines TRBV19 with TRBJ2-1; TRBD2 matches at 11 bases. The CDR3 loop spans 17 amino acids. The V gene's germline CDR1 is LNHDA and CDR2 SQIVND (reference sequence). V dropped 5 bases and J dropped 6; count of bases not matched to a gene: 12.

The chain combines TRBV9 with TRBJ2-3, with TRBD2 identical over 9 bases. Per germline, CDR1 SGDLS and CDR2 YYNGEE. The CDR3 is made up of 15 amino acids. V was pared by 4 bases and J by 5 bases, with 8 bases of the junction left unmatched. The CDR3 nucleotides are TGTGCCAGCAGCCTCAGCGGGGGGCCTGGAGATACGCAGTATTTT. This sequence encodes CASSLSGGPGDTQYF.

The rearrangement uses TRBV7-8 and TRBJ1-1; tentatively, D is TRBD1 (6 bases). CDR1 is SGHVS, CDR2 FQNEAQ, per germline. The CDR3 has 15 amino acids. V lost 2 bases to trimming and J lost 6 bases, with 16 bases between them. Here the CDR3 reads CASSLSVNRAAEAFF. In DNA, the CDR3 is TGTGCCAGCAGCTTAAGTGTTAACAGGGCCGCTGAAGCTTTCTTT. The complete variable domain, with remaining parts taken from reference TRBV7-8 and TRBJ1-1, reads GAGVSQSPRYKVAKRGQDVALRCDPISGHVSLFWYQQALGQGPEFLTYFQNEAQLDKSGLPSDRFFAERPEGSVSTLKIQRTQQEDSAVYLCASSLSVNRAAEAFFGQGTRLTVV.

The chain links TRBV6-1 to TRBJ2-1, with 12 bases that match TRBD2. The CDR3 runs 16 residues. Germline trimming cut 7 bases from V and 7 bases from J; bases unmatched to any gene: 11. The germline V gene encodes CDR1 MNHNS and CDR2 SASEGT. The CDR3 sequence is CASTLTSGSTWNEQFF. The CDR3, as DNA: TGTGCCAGCACCTTGACTAGCGGGAGTACGTGGAATGAGCAGTTCTTC.

This clonotype was seen a few times. V is TRBV5-1 and J is TRBJ2-7; D tentatively reads TRBD1 or TRBD2 (6 bases each). Germline CDR1 reads SGHRS; CDR2 reads YFSETQ. The CDR3 totals 15 residues. Trimming took 4 bases from V and 3 from J, leaving 17 bases between them. CDR3 residues: CASSPGGGTDYEQYF. The CDR3 nucleotides are TGCGCCAGCAGCCCCGGAGGGGGTACCGACTACGAGCAGTACTTC.

V is TRBV18 and J is TRBJ2-1; 8 bases match TRBD1. CDR1 is KGHSH and CDR2 is LQKENI in the germline V gene. The V gene end was trimmed by 3 bases and the J gene end by 15 bases; junction bases not matched to a gene: 4. CDR3 length: 11 residues. CDR3 residues: CASSPDRVRFF. The CDR3, as DNA: TGTGCCAGCTCACCGGACAGGGTACGGTTCTTC.

V gene TRBV5-1 combines with J gene TRBJ1-1; TRBD1 might be the D (6 bases). The CDR3 is 15 residues long. Germline loops: CDR1 SGHRS, CDR2 YFSETQ. Trimming left V 4 bases short and J 0 bases short, with 13 bases between. CDR3 in amino acids: CASSTRGGMNTEAFF. CDR3 nucleotides: TGCGCCAGCAGCACCAGGGGCGGGATGAACACTGAAGCTTTCTTT.

The chain employs TRBV7-9 and TRBJ2-1; D is perhaps TRBD1 or TRBD2 (6 bases each). Germline loops: CDR1 SEHNR, CDR2 FQNEAQ (reference sequence). This CDR3 has 15 residues. V was pared by 5 bases and J by 5 bases, with 16 bases between. The CDR3 loop is CASSDFLEGDNEQFF. The DNA of the CDR3 is TGTGCCAGCAGCGACTTTTTGGAGGGGGACAATGAGCAGTTCTTC. The full variable domain, in which reference TRBV7-9 and TRBJ2-1 provide the parts outside the CDR3, is DTGVSQNPRHKITKRGQNVTFRCDPISEHNRLYWYRQTLGQGPEFLTYFQNEAQLEKSRLLSDRFSAERPKGSFSTLEIQRTEQGDSAMYLCASSDFLEGDNEQFFGPGTRLTVL.

This clonotype was recorded a few times. V is TRBV6-2 or TRBV6-3 and J is TRBJ2-3; perhaps TRBD2 as D (5 bases). This CDR3 spans 16 amino acids. CDR1 is MNHEY and CDR2 is SVGEGT in the germline V gene. V was cut by 6 bases and J by 3 bases, with 19 bases left in between. The CDR3 protein is CASSPTAERRTDTQYF. The CDR3 nucleotides are TGTGCCAGCAGCCCAACGGCCGAGCGGAGGACAGATACGCAGTATTTT.